The following is a T cell receptor beta chain sequence with its context. The sample comes from a study of T cell changes during pregnancy in multiple sclerosis. Measured with immunoSEQ multiplex PCR; TCRdb has only the in-frame clones, and not every one. The sample shows around 68,000 clones, about nine tenths of them seen only once. Germline CDR1 is MNHNS and CDR2 is SASEGT. The V end was cut by 4 bases, the J end by 6 bases, with 16 bases between. CDR3 length equals 15 residues. This chain uses TRBV6-1 with TRBJ1-5; D remains unclear. The receptor comes from a female donor in good health, enrolled as a control in a pregnancy study. The sample consisted of peripheral blood, taken after pregnancy. In DNA, the CDR3 is TGTGCCAGCAGTGCCGGGTCGGGAGAGGGTCAGCCCCAGCATTTT. As protein: CASSAGSGEGQPQHF.